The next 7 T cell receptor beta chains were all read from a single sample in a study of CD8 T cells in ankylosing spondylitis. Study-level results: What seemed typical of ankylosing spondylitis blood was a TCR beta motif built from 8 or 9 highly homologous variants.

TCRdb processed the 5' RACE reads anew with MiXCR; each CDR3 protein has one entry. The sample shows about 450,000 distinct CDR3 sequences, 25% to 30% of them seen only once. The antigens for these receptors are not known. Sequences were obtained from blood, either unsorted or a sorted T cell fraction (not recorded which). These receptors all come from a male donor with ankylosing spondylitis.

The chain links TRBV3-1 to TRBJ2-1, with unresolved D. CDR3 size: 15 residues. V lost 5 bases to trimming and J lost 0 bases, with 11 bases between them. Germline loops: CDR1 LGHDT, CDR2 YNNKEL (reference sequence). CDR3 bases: TGTGCCAGCAGCATCGGACGGAGCTCCTACAATGAGCAGTTCTTC. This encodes CASSIGRSSYNEQFF.

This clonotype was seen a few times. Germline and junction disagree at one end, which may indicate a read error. CDR3: CVSSRNQGSHSPLHF. The DNA of the CDR3 is TGTGTCAGCAGCCGTAACCAGGGGTCTCATTCACCCCTCCACTTT. The chain has TRBV12-3 or TRBV12-4 and TRBJ1-6; TRBD1 might be the D (6 bases). There are 15 residues in the CDR3.

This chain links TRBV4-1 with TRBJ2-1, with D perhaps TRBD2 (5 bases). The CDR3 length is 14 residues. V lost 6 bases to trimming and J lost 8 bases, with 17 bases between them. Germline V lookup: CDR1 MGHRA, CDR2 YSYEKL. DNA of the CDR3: TGCGCCAGCAGACCTGCGGGCCGGGGTGATGAGCAGTTCTTC. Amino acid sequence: CASRPAGRGDEQFF.

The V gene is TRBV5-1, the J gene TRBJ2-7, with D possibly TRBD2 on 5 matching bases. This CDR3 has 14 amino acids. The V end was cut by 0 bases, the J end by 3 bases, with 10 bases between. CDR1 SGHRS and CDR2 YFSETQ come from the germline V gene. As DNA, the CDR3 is TGCGCCAGCAGCTTGGAGTCGGGAAACTACGAGCAGTACGTC. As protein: CASSLESGNYEQYV.

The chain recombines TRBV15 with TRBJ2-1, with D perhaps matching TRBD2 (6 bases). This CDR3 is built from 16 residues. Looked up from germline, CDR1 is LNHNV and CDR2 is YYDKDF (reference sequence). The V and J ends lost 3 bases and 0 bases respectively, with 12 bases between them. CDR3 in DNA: TGTGCCACCAGCAGTCTCGACGGGAGCTCCTACAATGAGCAGTTCTTC. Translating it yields CATSSLDGSSYNEQFF.

The CDR3 reads CASSLSWNSNQPQHF. In DNA, the CDR3 is TGTGCCAGCAGCCTCTCTTGGAACAGCAATCAGCCCCAGCATTTT. The chain employs TRBV27 and TRBJ1-5, with D hard to call. The CDR3 is made up of 15 amino acids. Trimming cost V 6 bases and J 1 base, with 13 bases left between them. Germline CDR1 and CDR2: MNHEY and SMNVEV (reference sequence).

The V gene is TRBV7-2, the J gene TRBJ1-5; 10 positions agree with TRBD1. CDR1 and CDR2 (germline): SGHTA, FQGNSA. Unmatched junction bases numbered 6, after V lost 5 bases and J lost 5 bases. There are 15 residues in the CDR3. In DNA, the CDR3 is TGTGCCAGCAGCGGAAGGACAGGGGGGGATCAGCCCCAGCATTTT. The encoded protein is CASSGRTGGDQPQHF.